These T cell receptor beta chains were read from a single sample in a study of neurological immune-mediated disorders. TCRdb re-derived calls from the 5' RACE reads in MiXCR, one entry per CDR3 protein. The sample consists of tens of thousands of distinct CDR3 sequences, around 3.6% of them appearing once. Sample: PBMCs. Receptor source: a man aged 25 to 45 with multiple sclerosis. Each CDR3 is given with its conserved first and last residue. A D gene is named only where the DNA matches it firmly. The size of a clone is reported for some rows only, either as once, few or many, or as a class for expanded clones.

v_gene	d_gene	j_gene	abundance	CDR3aa	CDR3nt
TRBV10-1	TRBD2	TRBJ2-1	medium-sized	CASSEIRVAGEYNEQFF	TGCGCCAGCAGTGAGATAAGGGTAGCGGGAGAGTACAATGAGCAGTTCTTC
TRBV20-1	TRBD2	TRBJ2-5	many	CSASRREGLLETQYF	TGCAGTGCTAGTCGACGGGAGGGCCTCCTGGAGACCCAGTACTTC
TRBV20-1	.	TRBJ1-4	many	CSARGIGGTNEKLFF	TGCAGTGCTAGAGGCATAGGGGGAACTAATGAAAAACTGTTTTTT
TRBV7-6	.	TRBJ1-1	many	CASRPGMNTEAFF	TGTGCCAGCAGGCCAGGAATGAACACTGAAGCTTTCTTT
TRBV20-1	.	TRBJ1-1	many	CSARVENTEAFF	TGCAGTGCTAGAGTCGAGAACACTGAAGCTTTCTTT
TRBV7-2	TRBD2	TRBJ2-7	many	CASSLTSGNYEQYF	TGTGCCAGCAGCTTAACTAGCGGGAACTACGAGCAGTACTTC
TRBV6-4	TRBD2	TRBJ2-3	few	CASSIGGSADTQYF	TGTGCCAGCAGTATAGGCGGGAGTGCAGATACGCAGTATTTT
TRBV4-1	TRBD1	TRBJ2-1	many	CASSHGQGFDNEQFF	TGCGCCAGCAGCCATGGACAGGGGTTCGACAATGAGCAGTTCTTC
TRBV20-1	TRBD1	TRBJ1-6	many	CSATGAAGLNSPLHF	TGCAGTGCCACAGGGGCCGCGGGACTTAATTCACCCCTCCACTTT
TRBV7-2	.	TRBJ1-1	.	CASSLEEGNTEAFF	TGTGCCAGCAGCTTAGAGGAGGGGAACACTGAAGCTTTCTTT
TRBV20-1	.	TRBJ1-3	many	CSAREGGGNTIYF	TGCAGTGCTAGAGAGGGGGGTGGAAACACCATATATTTT
TRBV11-2	.	TRBJ2-1	many	CASSLDLRYNEQFF	TGTGCCAGCAGCTTAGATTTACGGTACAATGAGCAGTTCTTC
TRBV29-1	TRBD1	TRBJ2-2	many	CSVTGTGTTGELFF	TGCAGCGTAACCGGGACAGGGACCACCGGGGAGCTGTTTTTT
TRBV18	TRBD1	TRBJ2-1	many	CASSTGTGDEQFF	TGTGCCAGCTCAACCGGGACAGGGGATGAGCAGTTCTTC
TRBV28	TRBD2	TRBJ2-7	.	CASSPQRETSGPSYEQYF	TGTGCCAGCAGCCCCCAAAGGGAGACTAGCGGGCCTTCCTACGAGCAGTACTTC
TRBV7-3	.	TRBJ2-7	many	CASRAAYRTPASYEQYF	TGTGCCAGCAGGGCCGCGTATCGGACTCCTGCCAGCTACGAGCAGTACTTC
TRBV2	.	TRBJ2-7	many	CASRLRVSAYEQYF	TGTGCCAGCAGACTCAGGGTTAGCGCCTACGAGCAGTACTTC
TRBV10-2	.	TRBJ1-1	many	CASTPGGSPEAFF	TGCGCCAGCACCCCCGGGGGGAGCCCTGAAGCTTTCTTT
TRBV3-1	.	TRBJ2-2	many	CASSHMNTGELFF	TGTGCCAGCAGCCATATGAACACCGGGGAGCTGTTTTTT
TRBV5-1	.	TRBJ2-2	few	CASSLTGNTGELFF	TGCGCCAGCAGCCTGACAGGGAACACCGGGGAGCTGTTTTTT
TRBV5-8	.	TRBJ1-5	many	CASSPITGTNSNQPQHF	TGTGCCAGCAGCCCAATTACCGGGACAAATAGCAATCAGCCCCAGCATTTT
TRBV20-1	.	TRBJ2-1	many	CSALSYNEQFF	TGCAGTGCCCTCTCCTACAATGAGCAGTTCTTC
TRBV27	.	TRBJ2-1	many	CASSLLGDEQFF	TGTGCCAGCAGTTTGTTGGGTGATGAGCAGTTCTTC
TRBV9	.	TRBJ2-5	many	CASSVQGQYQETQYF	TGTGCCAGCAGCGTCCAGGGGCAGTACCAAGAGACCCAGTACTTC
TRBV5-1	.	TRBJ1-1	many	CASSLFRMGTEAFF	TGCGCCAGCAGCTTGTTCAGGATGGGCACTGAAGCTTTCTTT
TRBV6-5	.	TRBJ1-3	many	CASSYSTSTGVTGNTIYF	TGTGCCAGCAGTTACTCGACATCGACGGGGGTCACTGGAAACACCATATATTTT
TRBV5-1	.	TRBJ2-5	many	CASSWGSQETQYF	TGCGCCAGCAGCTGGGGTTCCCAAGAGACCCAGTACTTC
TRBV5-1	TRBD2	TRBJ2-3	many	CASSPQREPRYF	TGCGCCAGCAGCCCGCAGCGGGAGCCCCGGTATTTT
TRBV28	.	TRBJ2-4	many	CASSDPRTDKNIQYF	TGTGCCAGCAGTGACCCGCGGACAGACAAAAACATTCAGTACTTC
TRBV5-1	TRBD1	TRBJ2-1	many	CASSPGTGDYNEQFF	TGCGCCAGCAGCCCCGGGACAGGGGACTACAATGAGCAGTTCTTC
TRBV7-2	TRBD1	TRBJ2-1	many	CASSFGQVDEQFF	TGTGCCAGCAGCTTTGGACAGGTCGATGAGCAGTTCTTC
TRBV5-1	.	TRBJ2-5	many	CASSFSGDQETQYF	TGCGCCAGCAGCTTCAGTGGGGACCAAGAGACCCAGTACTTC
TRBV29-1	.	TRBJ2-7	many	CSVEASERQGGLYEQYF	TGCAGCGTTGAAGCGTCAGAGAGGCAGGGGGGCCTCTACGAGCAGTACTTC
TRBV7-2	.	TRBJ1-3	many	CASSLTSSGNTIYF	TGTGCCAGCAGCTTAACCAGCTCTGGAAACACCATATATTTT
TRBV7-2	.	TRBJ2-5	many	CASSLEAGTQYF	TGTGCCAGCAGCTTAGAGGCGGGGACCCAGTACTTC
TRBV5-1	TRBD2	TRBJ2-3	many	CASSWGIREGREDTQYF	TGCGCCAGCAGCTGGGGGATTCGGGAGGGCCGTGAAGATACGCAGTATTTT
TRBV18	.	TRBJ1-2	.	CASSPPAANYGYTF	TGTGCCAGCTCACCACCAGCAGCGAACTATGGCTACACCTTC
TRBV10-3	TRBD1	TRBJ2-3	many	CATQPSTGVTDTQYF	TGTGCCACCCAGCCTAGCACAGGGGTGACAGATACGCAGTATTTT
TRBV20-1	TRBD2	TRBJ2-1	many	CSARGPGTSGTNEQFF	TGCAGTGCTAGGGGGCCCGGGACTAGCGGGACCAATGAGCAGTTCTTC
TRBV10-3	.	TRBJ2-5	many	CAISESTGEQETQYF	TGTGCCATCAGTGAGTCGACAGGCGAACAAGAGACCCAGTACTTC
TRBV29-1	.	TRBJ1-5	many	CSVGTGNSNQPQHF	TGCAGCGTCGGAACGGGGAATAGCAATCAGCCCCAGCATTTT
TRBV27	.	TRBJ1-5	many	CASSLRAGQPQHF	TGTGCCAGCAGTTTGAGGGCGGGCCAGCCCCAGCATTTT
TRBV5-5	.	TRBJ2-7	many	CASSLDGFAYEQYF	TGTGCCAGCAGCTTGGATGGTTTTGCCTACGAGCAGTACTTC
TRBV18	.	TRBJ2-3	few	CASSPPWETSTDTQYF	TGTGCCAGCTCACCACCGTGGGAAACTAGCACAGATACGCAGTATTTT
TRBV7-6	.	TRBJ1-5	many	CASSLGRGSNQPQHF	TGTGCCAGCAGCTTAGGGCGGGGTAGCAATCAGCCCCAGCATTTT
TRBV5-1	.	TRBJ2-3	many	CASSLTPSTDTQYF	TGCGCCAGCAGCTTGACACCGAGCACAGATACGCAGTATTTT
TRBV29-1	.	TRBJ1-5	many	CSVGGGGQPQHF	TGCAGCGTGGGAGGGGGTGGTCAGCCCCAGCATTTT
TRBV11-2	.	TRBJ1-6	many	CASSLEVGARSPLHF	TGTGCCAGCAGCTTAGAAGTAGGGGCGCGTTCACCCCTCCACTTT
TRBV6-5	TRBD1	TRBJ1-1	many	CASSPRTGGNTEAFF	TGTGCCAGCAGTCCGAGGACAGGGGGGAACACTGAAGCTTTCTTT
TRBV9	.	TRBJ2-2	many	CASSVGQNTGELFF	TGTGCCAGCAGCGTAGGGCAGAACACCGGGGAGCTGTTTTTT
TRBV29-1	.	TRBJ2-2	many	CSVEDPGGAGELFF	TGCAGCGTTGAGGACCCCGGTGGGGCCGGGGAGCTGTTTTTT
TRBV2	TRBD2	TRBJ2-3	many	CASSGTSGVLDTQYF	TGTGCCAGCTCTGGGACTAGCGGGGTTCTTGATACGCAGTATTTT
TRBV29-1	.	TRBJ2-7	few	CSARPRGGSYEQYF	TGCAGCGCCCGACCGAGGGGGGGTTCCTACGAGCAGTACTTC
TRBV20-1	.	TRBJ2-7	many	CSARDPLGGDSYEQYF	TGCAGTGCTAGAGACCCCCTCGGGGGAGACTCCTACGAGCAGTACTTC
TRBV7-3	TRBD2	TRBJ2-5	many	CASSLTSGGKKETQYF	TGTGCCAGCAGCTTGACTAGCGGGGGGAAAAAAGAGACCCAGTACTTC
TRBV10-2	.	TRBJ1-6	many	CATQRLTGGSPLHF	TGCGCCACCCAGCGCCTCACGGGAGGATCACCCCTCCACTTT
TRBV21-1	.	TRBJ1-2	many	CASLGGTNYGYTF	TGTGCCAGCCTGGGGGGAACAAACTATGGCTACACCTTC
TRBV5-6	.	TRBJ2-3	.	CASSPGVTDTQYF	TGTGCCAGCAGCCCGGGGGTCACAGATACGCAGTATTTT
TRBV6-5	.	TRBJ2-7	once	CASSSPTTGYEQYF	TGTGCCAGCAGTTCCCCTACGACCGGATACGAGCAGTACTTC